One and the same sample provided the 28 T cell receptor beta chains below, sequenced in a study of cytomegalovirus exposure and HLA in healthy donors. Researchers ran the PCR with 60 Vbeta and 13 Jbeta primers. Clones were read by immunoSEQ multiplex PCR, and TCRdb kept only the in-frame ones, dropping some. The sample lists about 94,000 clones; more than 60% were seen once. Material for sequencing was PBMCs. The receptors here all came from a man aged 30-40 years in good health and CMV-seronegative.

A few counts support this clone. The chain combines TRBV28 with TRBJ2-2; 9 nucleotides line up with TRBD1. V lost 6 bases, J lost 6 bases, and 20 bases stayed unmatched. CDR1 and CDR2 from the germline V gene are MDHEN and SYDVKM. This CDR3 spans 19 amino acids. The CDR3: CASSYGQGTAKSSPGELFF. In DNA form, the CDR3 reads TGTGCCAGCAGCTACGGACAGGGGACAGCCAAATCGTCCCCCGGGGAGCTGTTTTTT.

The chain carries TRBV5-4 and TRBJ2-5; maybe TRBD1 (7 bases). This CDR3 is 16 amino acids long. The V gene lost 4 bases and the J gene lost 4 bases, with 20 bases spanning the gap. Germline V lookup: CDR1 SGHNT, CDR2 YYREEE (reference sequence). CDR3: CASSGRQGGVGETQYF. The CDR3 nucleotides read TGTGCCAGCAGCGGCCGACAGGGAGGTGTAGGAGAGACCCAGTACTTC.

The rearrangement joins TRBV30 to TRBJ2-7; TRBD2 matches at 13 bases. Germline CDR1 reads GTSNPN; CDR2 reads SVGIG (reference sequence). The junction had 2 bases not matched to a gene; V was cut back by 7 bases and J by 2 bases. The CDR3 length is 13 residues. CDR3 region: CALLAGGTYEQYF. Here the CDR3 DNA reads TGTGCCTTACTAGCGGGAGGGACCTACGAGCAGTACTTC.

This clone is a singleton in its sample. V and J are TRBV9 and TRBJ1-6; no reliable D call. CDR3 size: 16 residues. Deletions cut 3 bases from V and 14 bases from J, with 24 bases between. CDR1 SGDLS and CDR2 YYNGEE come from the germline V gene. CDR3 residues: CASSDPPGVQEPTLHF. The CDR3 DNA is TGTGCCAGCAGCGACCCTCCGGGAGTCCAAGAACCCACCCTCCACTTT.

J is TRBJ2-7 and V is TRBV28, with 8 positions matching TRBD1. The CDR3 extends over 14 amino acids. Per germline, CDR1 MDHEN and CDR2 SYDVKM. Losses at the gene ends were 6 bases for V and 6 bases for J; bases not matched to a gene: 10. The CDR3 sequence is CASRGTGKILEQYF. Here the CDR3 DNA reads TGTGCCAGCAGGGGGACAGGTAAAATTCTCGAGCAGTACTTC.

This chain joins TRBV7-2 and TRBJ2-7; D is undetermined. The CDR3 totals 14 residues. V shed 5 bases and J shed 2 bases, with 13 bases lying between them. Germline V CDR1 and CDR2: SGHTA, FQGNSA. The DNA for the CDR3 is TGTGCCAGCAGCCCCGGCGGTCTCCCCTACGAGCAGTACTTC. Translated, it gives CASSPGGLPYEQYF.

The table lists this clone with a few counts. The rearrangement joins TRBV7-9 to TRBJ2-5; weak D call: TRBD1 (5 bases). Trimming shortened V by 3 bases and J by 9 bases, and 20 bases separated the two germline ends. Germline V CDR1 and CDR2: SEHNR, FQNEAQ (reference sequence). The CDR3 extends over 15 amino acids. CDR3 bases: TGTGCCAGCAGCTTTTTAGGGGCCCTCGCGTGGGCCCAGTACTTC. Its translation is CASSFLGALAWAQYF.

The chain carries TRBV12-5 and TRBJ2-2; 7 bases map to TRBD1. The CDR3 is made up of 14 amino acids. After removal of 7 bases from V and 4 bases from J, the junction contained 6 bases not matched to a gene. Germline CDR1 reads LGHNT; CDR2 reads FRNRAP. CDR3 loop: CASAYKGATGELFF. CDR3 in DNA: TGTGCTAGTGCGTATAAGGGGGCCACCGGGGAGCTGTTTTTT.

The chain is built from TRBV11-3 and TRBJ2-1, with D possibly being TRBD2 (6 bases). This CDR3 has 17 amino acids. Trimming removed 1 base at V and 0 bases at J, with 13 bases between. The V gene's germline CDR1 is SGHNT and CDR2 YENEEA. The CDR3 DNA reads TGTGCCAGCAGCTTAGTGTCTAGCGTTAGCTCCTACAATGAGCAGTTCTTC. Encoded protein: CASSLVSSVSSYNEQFF.

This clone was detected only once. V usage is TRBV11-2 and J usage is TRBJ2-6; D is unresolved. CDR3 length: 16 amino acids. V was cut by 4 bases and J by 0 bases, with 10 bases left in between. The V gene's germline CDR1 is SGHAT and CDR2 FQNNGV. Here the CDR3 DNA reads TGTGCCAGCAGCTCCCCCAAGAGCTCTGGGGCCAACGTCCTGACTTTC. Translating it yields CASSSPKSSGANVLTF.

This clone was counted a single time. The chain recombines TRBV9 with TRBJ2-7; possibly TRBD1 for D (5 bases). CDR1 is SGDLS, CDR2 YYNGEE, per germline. Trimming took off 2 bases at V and 0 bases at J, with 12 bases between the two ends. The CDR3 contains 15 residues. This CDR3 is CASSVSGFSSYEQYF. The CDR3 DNA reads TGTGCCAGCAGCGTCTCAGGGTTTAGCTCCTACGAGCAGTACTTC. Looking up the rest from reference TRBV9 and TRBJ2-7 gives the full variable domain: DSGVTQTPKHLITATGQRVTLRCSPRSGDLSVYWYQQSLDQGLQFLIQYYNGEERAKGNILERFSAQQFPDLHSELNLSSLELGDSALYFCASSVSGFSSYEQYFGPGTRLTVT.

Only a few counts were recorded for this clone. This chain connects TRBV4-2 to TRBJ2-3; TRBD2 matches 13 bases. The germline CDR1 and CDR2 sequences are LGHNA and YNFKEQ. This CDR3 is 18 amino acids long. V was clipped by 4 bases and J by 1 base; unmatched bases: 8. The CDR3 sequence: CASSPRTSGGAGTDTQYF. Written as DNA, the CDR3 is TGTGCCAGCAGCCCCCGTACTAGCGGGGGGGCGGGCACAGATACGCAGTATTTT.

The V call is TRBV7-9, the J call TRBJ2-5, with a weak D call TRBD1 (6 bases). Germline CDR1 is SEHNR and CDR2 is FQNEAQ (reference sequence). There are 14 residues in the CDR3. The ends were cut back, 7 bases at V and 1 base at J, with 13 bases in the middle. As DNA, the CDR3 is TGTGCCAGCACAACGACAGGTACCCAAGAGACCCAGTACTTC. It codes for CASTTTGTQETQYF. Complete variable domain (other parts from reference TRBV7-9 and TRBJ2-5): DTGVSQNPRHKITKRGQNVTFRCDPISEHNRLYWYRQTLGQGPEFLTYFQNEAQLEKSRLLSDRFSAERPKGSFSTLEIQRTEQGDSAMYLCASTTTGTQETQYFGPGTRLLVL.

V gene TRBV19 combines with J gene TRBJ1-3; tentatively, D is TRBD1 (6 bases). V was clipped by 7 bases and J by 0 bases, with 22 bases between them. Germline V gene lookup returns CDR1 LNHDA and CDR2 SQIVND (reference sequence). CDR3 length: 18 residues. The CDR3 protein is CASTEGGAASFSGNTIYF. Here the CDR3 DNA reads TGTGCCAGTACCGAGGGGGGGGCAGCAAGTTTCTCTGGAAACACCATATATTTT.

This chain joins TRBV14 and TRBJ2-7; TRBD1 matches at 8 bases. Per germline, CDR1 SGHDN and CDR2 FVKESK. This CDR3 is 17 amino acids long. The V gene end was trimmed by 4 bases and the J gene end by 0 bases; junction bases not matched to a gene: 11. In nucleotides, the CDR3 is TGTGCCAGCAGCCGAGATTATAGGACAGGGAGCTCCTACGAGCAGTACTTC. It yields the protein CASSRDYRTGSSYEQYF. The variable domain in full, completed from reference TRBV14 and TRBJ2-7, reads EAGVTQFPSHSVIEKGQTVTLRCDPISGHDNLYWYRRVMGKEIKFLLHFVKESKQDESGMPNNRFLAERTGGTYSTLKVQPAELEDSGVYFCASSRDYRTGSSYEQYFGPGTRLTVT.

This clone has a count of ten or more. The chain is built from TRBV7-9 and TRBJ1-4, with D hard to call. The CDR3 consists of 14 residues. CDR1 and CDR2 (germline): SEHNR, FQNEAQ (reference sequence). V was cut by 2 bases and J by 7 bases, with 11 bases left in between. The CDR3 sequence is CASSLSAGGEKLFF. For the CDR3, the DNA is TGTGCCAGCAGCTTATCAGCAGGAGGTGAAAAACTGTTTTTT.

This clone has a handful of counts. The CDR3 bases are TGTGCCAGTAGTATTCTTTCCGCCGCGCGGGCAGATACGCAGTATTTT. The encoded protein is CASSILSAARADTQYF. The rearrangement joins TRBV19 to TRBJ2-3, with D perhaps TRBD2 (5 bases). V was cut by 3 bases and J by 4 bases, with 17 bases left in between. This CDR3 is 16 amino acids long. CDR1 is LNHDA, CDR2 SQIVND, per germline (reference sequence).

This chain connects TRBV5-1 to TRBJ1-2; no definite D call. The CDR3 sequence is 13 residues long. Trimming took off 4 bases at V and 6 bases at J, with 13 bases between the two ends. CDR1 SGHRS and CDR2 YFSETQ come from the germline V gene. In DNA form, the CDR3 reads TGCGCCAGCAGCCGGACGAGGGCTGATGGCTACACCTTC. Translation: CASSRTRADGYTF. Variable domain in full (rest from reference TRBV5-1 and TRBJ1-2): KAGVTQTPRYLIKTRGQQVTLSCSPISGHRSVSWYQQTPGQGLQFLFEYFSETQRNKGNFPGRFSGRQFSNSRSEMNVSTLELGDSALYLCASSRTRADGYTFGSGTRLTVV.

The chain is built from TRBV5-1 and TRBJ1-1; no clear D. CDR1 is SGHRS, CDR2 YFSETQ, per germline. This CDR3 is built from 14 residues. Trimming pared 5 bases from V and 1 base from J, leaving 12 bases between. CDR3 residues: CASRIERGNTEAFF. The DNA for the CDR3 is TGCGCCAGCAGAATCGAACGGGGGAACACTGAAGCTTTCTTT.

This chain joins TRBV7-6 and TRBJ2-7; tentative D call: TRBD2 (5 bases). The CDR3 runs 12 residues. With 1 base removed from V and 7 bases from J, the gap between germline ends came to 8 bases. Germline V CDR1 and CDR2: SGHVS, FNYEAQ. As DNA, the CDR3 is TGTGCCAGCAGCTTAGTGCCGGGGGAGCAGTACTTC. Translated: CASSLVPGEQYF.

This chain connects TRBV10-1 to TRBJ2-3; D might be TRBD2 (6 bases). CDR1 and CDR2 (germline): WNHNN, SYGVQD (reference sequence). Trimming removed 4 bases at V and 1 base at J, with 24 bases between. The CDR3 is 19 amino acids. The CDR3 here is CASSGGDPFLANRTDTQYF. The CDR3 DNA follows: TGCGCCAGCAGTGGGGGGGATCCATTTCTAGCGAATCGCACAGATACGCAGTATTTT.

This clone appeared once. The gene calls are TRBV29-1 and TRBJ2-2, with D possibly being TRBD2 (6 bases). Germline V gene sequence: CDR1 SQVTM, CDR2 ANQGSEA. The CDR3 totals 14 residues. Between the trimmed V and J ends, which lost 4 bases and 0 bases, there was a span of 9 bases. The CDR3 DNA follows: TGCAGCGTTGGGGGCGGGGCGAACACCGGGGAGCTGTTTTTT. Translation gives CSVGGGANTGELFF.

This chain connects TRBV9 to TRBJ2-1; TRBD1 might be the D (6 bases). V was trimmed by 4 bases and J by 4 bases, leaving 15 bases between them. The CDR3 contains 15 residues. CDR1 SGDLS and CDR2 YYNGEE come from the germline V gene. CDR3 sequence reads: CASSLTTGSYNEQFF. In nucleotides, the CDR3 is TGTGCCAGCAGCCTGACTACAGGGAGTTACAATGAGCAGTTCTTC.

This chain joins TRBV7-9 and TRBJ2-3, with D possibly matching TRBD2 (5 bases). Germline CDR1 and CDR2: SEHNR and FQNEAQ (reference sequence). V dropped 4 bases and J dropped 12 bases, with 23 bases sitting between them. This CDR3 comprises 15 residues. CDR3 region: CASSYGVRRITSQYF. The CDR3 DNA reads TGTGCCAGCAGCTACGGGGTCCGTAGAATCACCTCACAGTATTTT.

A remark on this clone: Other DNA sequences in this specimen translate into the identical CDR3. The chain links TRBV5-4 to TRBJ2-5, with a possible D match to TRBD1 (6 bases). Germline assignment: CDR1 SGHNT and CDR2 YYREEE (reference sequence). The CDR3 has 18 amino acids. Deletions cut 0 bases from V and 4 bases from J, with 22 bases between. The CDR3 DNA follows: TGTGCCAGCAGCTTGGACGGACCATTCTTCAGAGGGGGAGAGACCCAGTACTTC. This gives the protein CASSLDGPFFRGGETQYF. Variable domain in full (rest from reference TRBV5-4 and TRBJ2-5): ETGVTQSPTHLIKTRGQQVTLRCSSQSGHNTVSWYQQALGQGPQFIFQYYREEENGRGNFPPRFSGLQFPNYSSELNVNALELDDSALYLCASSLDGPFFRGGETQYFGPGTRLLVL.

As DNA, the CDR3 is TGTGCCAGCAGCTTTTTGGGGACAGGGATAACCGGGGAGCTGTTTTTT. As protein: CASSFLGTGITGELFF. This chain uses TRBV11-2 with TRBJ2-2; 9 bases align to TRBD1. The CDR3 covers 16 residues. Trimming removed 3 bases from V and 5 bases from J; junction bases left unmatched: 7. In germline, CDR1 is SGHAT, CDR2 FQNNGV.

The J gene is TRBJ2-7, the V gene TRBV6-5; 8 nucleotides match TRBD2. The CDR3 spans 13 residues. V dropped 7 bases and J dropped 7; count of bases not matched to a gene: 9. CDR1 MNHEY and CDR2 SVGAGI come from the germline V gene. The CDR3 is CASKVGGGSEQYF. The CDR3, as DNA: TGTGCCAGCAAAGTGGGCGGGGGGTCGGAGCAGTACTTC.

The chain joins TRBV30 to TRBJ2-1; TRBD1 matches at 11 bases. CDR1 GTSNPN and CDR2 SVGIG come from the germline V gene (reference sequence). V lost 1 base and J lost 4; bases outside the gene matches: 3. This CDR3 spans 15 amino acids. Here the CDR3 DNA reads TGTGCCTGGAGTGGCGGGACAGGGGGATACAATGAGCAGTTCTTC. Protein product: CAWSGGTGGYNEQFF.